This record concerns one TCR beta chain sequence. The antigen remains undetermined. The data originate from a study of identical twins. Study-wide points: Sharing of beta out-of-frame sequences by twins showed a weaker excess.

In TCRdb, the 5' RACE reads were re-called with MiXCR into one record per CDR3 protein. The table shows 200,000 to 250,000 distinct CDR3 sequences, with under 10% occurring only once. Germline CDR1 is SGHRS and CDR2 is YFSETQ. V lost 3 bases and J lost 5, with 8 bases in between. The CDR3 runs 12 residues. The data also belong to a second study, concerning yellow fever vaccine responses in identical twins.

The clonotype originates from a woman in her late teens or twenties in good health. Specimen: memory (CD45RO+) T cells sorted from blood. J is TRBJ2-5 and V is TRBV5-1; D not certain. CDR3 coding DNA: TGCGCCAGCAGCTGGCCTGGCGAGACCCAGTACTTC. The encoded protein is CASSWPGETQYF.